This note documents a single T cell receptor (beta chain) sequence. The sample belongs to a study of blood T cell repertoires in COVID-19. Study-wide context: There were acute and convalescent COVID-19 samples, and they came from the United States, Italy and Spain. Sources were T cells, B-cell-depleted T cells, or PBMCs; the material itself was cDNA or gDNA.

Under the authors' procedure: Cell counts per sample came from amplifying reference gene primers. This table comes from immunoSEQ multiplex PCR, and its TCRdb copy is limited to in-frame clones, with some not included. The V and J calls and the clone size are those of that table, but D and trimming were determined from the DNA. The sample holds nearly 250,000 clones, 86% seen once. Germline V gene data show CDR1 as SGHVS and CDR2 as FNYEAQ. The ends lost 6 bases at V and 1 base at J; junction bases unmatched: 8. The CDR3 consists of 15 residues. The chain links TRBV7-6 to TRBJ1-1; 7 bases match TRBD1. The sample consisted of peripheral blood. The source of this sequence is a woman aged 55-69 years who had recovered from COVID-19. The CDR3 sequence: CASSQQGGGNTEAFF. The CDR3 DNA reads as TGTGCCAGCAGTCAACAAGGGGGCGGGAACACTGAAGCTTTCTTT.